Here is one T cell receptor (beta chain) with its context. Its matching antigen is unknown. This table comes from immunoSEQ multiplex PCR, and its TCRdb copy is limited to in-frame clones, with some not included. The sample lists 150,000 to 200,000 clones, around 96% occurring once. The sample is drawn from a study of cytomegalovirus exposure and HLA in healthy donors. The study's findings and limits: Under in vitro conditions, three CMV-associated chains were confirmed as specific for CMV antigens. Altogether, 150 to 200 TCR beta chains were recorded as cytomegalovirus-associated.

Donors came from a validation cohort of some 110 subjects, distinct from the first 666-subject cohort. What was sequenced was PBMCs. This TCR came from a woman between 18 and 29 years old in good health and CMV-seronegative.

The CDR3 spells CASSASGAYNEQFF. The CDR3 DNA reads as TGCGCCAGCAGCGCCAGCGGGGCCTACAATGAGCAGTTCTTC. The genes are TRBV5-1 and TRBJ2-1, with 7 bases fitting TRBD2. With V trimmed by 4 bases and J by 2 bases, 3 bases remained unmatched. Per germline, CDR1 SGHRS and CDR2 YFSETQ. The CDR3 runs 14 residues.